This passage covers 9 T cell receptor beta chains from one sample sequenced in a study of T cells expressing NK-cell markers. TCRdb reworked the 5' RACE reads into one entry per CDR3 protein, no DNA. The sample totals some 600,000 distinct CDR3 sequences. Input material: blood T cells: a sorted CD56 or NKG2C T cell subset, CD4+ or CD8+ T cells, or bulk PBMC T cells (not recorded which). All receptors come from a young man in good health.

This chain uses TRBV27 with TRBJ2-4; TCRdb proposes TRBD1, but this gene call is untestable without DNA. In germline, CDR1 is MNHEY, CDR2 SMNVEV (reference sequence). The CDR3 contains 12 residues. The chain's CDR3 is CASSGRANIQYF.

CDR3 amino acids: CASKLSVNQPQHF. The J gene is TRBJ1-5, the V gene TRBV6-2 or TRBV6-3. Looked up from germline, CDR1 is MNHEY and CDR2 is SVGEGT. This CDR3 has 13 residues.

The rearrangement uses TRBV5-6 and TRBJ2-2; the TCRdb D gene call, TRBD1, has no DNA to confirm it. The V gene's germline CDR1 is SGHDT and CDR2 YYEEEE. This CDR3 region has 14 residues. CDR3 sequence: CASSLVRRTGELFF.

The rearrangement links TRBV11-2 to TRBJ1-1; TCRdb designates TRBD1, a call that cannot be tested without DNA. CDR3 length: 13 residues. Germline lookup yields CDR1 SGHAT and CDR2 FQNNGV. CDR3 region: CASSLDYAGGAFF.

The chain joins TRBV7-6 to TRBJ2-1; TCRdb reports TRBD2, a call that lacks DNA to check it against. CDR1 is SGHVS, CDR2 FNYEAQ, per germline. The CDR3 is made up of 15 amino acids. The CDR3 is CASSPLLAGAHEQFF.

The chain combines TRBV5-1 with TRBJ2-3. Germline CDR1 and CDR2: SGHRS and YFSETQ. This CDR3 contains 13 residues. The CDR3: CASSLVSADTQYF.

This chain joins TRBV10-3 and TRBJ2-3; no DNA is available, so the TRBD1 call from TCRdb remains unchecked. The germline V gene encodes CDR1 ENHRY and CDR2 SYGVKD. The CDR3 runs 18 residues. The CDR3 sequence: CAISESIRDTKSTDTQYF.

The chain is built from TRBV5-5 and TRBJ2-3. CDR3 length: 13 residues. CDR1 is SGHKS, CDR2 YYEKEE, per germline (reference sequence). CDR3: CASNGLGTDTQYF.

This chain links TRBV5-1 with TRBJ2-1; checking the TCRdb D call of TRBD2 is not possible without DNA. The CDR3 has 16 residues. Germline V gene lookup returns CDR1 SGHRS and CDR2 YFSETQ. The CDR3 sequence: CASSLDTNLPYNEQFF.